What follows are 11 T cell receptor beta chains derived from one specimen sequenced in a study of T cell responses to AZD1222 COVID-19 vaccine. TCRdb's table, derived via immunoSEQ multiplex PCR, lists solely in-frame clones and lacks some. This table has roughly 100,000 clones, around 90% appearing once. The sample here was peripheral blood, taken on day 0 of AZD1222 vaccination. The receptor set was obtained from an adult in good health.

The V and J genes are TRBV28 and TRBJ2-2, with TRBD2 identical over 11 bases. The junction had 7 bases not matched to a gene; V was cut back by 5 bases and J by 5 bases. The CDR3 runs to 16 residues. Germline V lookup: CDR1 MDHEN, CDR2 SYDVKM. In nucleotides, the CDR3 is TGTGCCAGCAGTCCTCAACTAGCGGGAGTAACCGGGGAGCTGTTTTTT. It specifies CASSPQLAGVTGELFF.

This chain uses TRBV4-2 with TRBJ2-7; 9 bases are a match to TRBD2. The length of the CDR3 is 15 residues. V trimming: 6 bases; J trimming: 2 bases; junction bases outside the gene matches: 8. Germline-derived CDR1 and CDR2 are LGHNA and YNFKEQ. The CDR3 region is CASSRAGTSTYEQYF. The CDR3 DNA sequence: TGTGCCAGCAGTCGTGCCGGGACTAGCACCTACGAGCAGTACTTC.

The genes are TRBV24-1 and TRBJ1-1; D unclear. CDR1 and CDR2 (germline): KGHDR, SFDVKD. Trimming stripped 3 bases from V and 1 base from J, with 8 bases between. This CDR3 contains 14 residues. The CDR3, as DNA: TGTGCCACCAGTGATGAGGGTTGGAACACTGAAGCTTTCTTT. It is translated as CATSDEGWNTEAFF.

The chain combines TRBV9 with TRBJ1-1, with 8 bases lining up with TRBD1. The CDR3 consists of 12 residues. V gave up 4 bases and J gave up 7 bases; unmatched junction bases: 3. The V gene's germline CDR1 is SGDLS and CDR2 YYNGEE. The CDR3 region is CASSPGTGEAFF. CDR3 coding DNA: TGTGCCAGCAGCCCCGGGACAGGTGAAGCTTTCTTT.

V is TRBV29-1 and J is TRBJ2-7; 7 bases line up with TRBD1. Trimming took 5 bases from V and 5 from J; bases not matched to a gene: 6. Germline CDR1 SQVTM, CDR2 ANQGSEA. The CDR3 length is 12 residues. CDR3 in amino acids: CSVMPGGDEQYF. In DNA, the CDR3 is TGCAGCGTTATGCCAGGGGGTGACGAGCAGTACTTC.

V gene TRBV27 combines with J gene TRBJ2-1, with unresolved D. V lost 4 bases, J lost 4 bases, and 11 bases lay in between. Per the germline V gene, CDR1 is MNHEY and CDR2 is SMNVEV (reference sequence). This CDR3 has 14 amino acids. CDR3 in DNA: TGTGCCAGCAGTTCTCCTACCGAATACAATGAGCAGTTCTTC. The encoded protein is CASSSPTEYNEQFF.

The chain has TRBV21-1 and TRBJ2-2; TRBD2 is the table's D call and was not checked against the DNA. TRBV21-1 is deemed a pseudogene. The CDR3 runs to 18 residues. The CDR3 reads CASSKAHPTSGKTGELFF. DNA for the CDR3: TGTGCCAGCAGCAAAGCCCACCCGACTAGCGGGAAAACCGGGGAGCTGTTTTTT.

The V call is TRBV4-3, the J call TRBJ2-3, with 10 bases matching TRBD1. This CDR3 has 19 amino acids. The germline CDR1 and CDR2 sequences are LGHNA and YSLEER. V was clipped by 1 base and J by 2 bases; unmatched bases: 12. The CDR3 sequence is CASSQGDGTGAPFTDTQYF. CDR3 coding DNA: TGCGCCAGCAGCCAAGGGGACGGGACAGGGGCCCCCTTCACAGATACGCAGTATTTT.

The chain couples TRBV6-5 to TRBJ2-3, with D possibly being TRBD1 or TRBD2 (5 bases each). The germline V gene has CDR1 MNHEY and CDR2 SVGAGI. CDR3 length: 14 residues. V was shortened by 7 bases and J by 2 bases, with 13 bases between the two germline ends. The CDR3 sequence: CASMGRAPTDTQYF. DNA for the CDR3: TGTGCCAGCATGGGGCGGGCACCCACAGATACGCAGTATTTT.

V and J are TRBV2 and TRBJ1-2; 8 nucleotides agree with TRBD1. The V and J ends lost 6 bases and 1 base, in that order; junction bases with no gene match: 7. The CDR3 runs 15 residues. Germline V gene sequence: CDR1 SNHLY, CDR2 FYNNEI. In DNA, the CDR3 is TGTGCCAGCAGCCCTGCCGGGACAGGTAACTATGGCTACACCTTC. This codes for CASSPAGTGNYGYTF.

This chain links TRBV7-3 with TRBJ2-1, with TRBD2 matching over 11 bases. The CDR3 is 16 amino acids. J lost 5 bases, V lost 5 bases, and 8 bases had no gene match. Germline V gene sequence: CDR1 SGHTA, CDR2 FQGTGA. CDR3 bases: TGTGCCAGCAGCATAAGACTAGCGGGAAGGGACAATGAGCAGTTCTTC. Protein: CASSIRLAGRDNEQFF.